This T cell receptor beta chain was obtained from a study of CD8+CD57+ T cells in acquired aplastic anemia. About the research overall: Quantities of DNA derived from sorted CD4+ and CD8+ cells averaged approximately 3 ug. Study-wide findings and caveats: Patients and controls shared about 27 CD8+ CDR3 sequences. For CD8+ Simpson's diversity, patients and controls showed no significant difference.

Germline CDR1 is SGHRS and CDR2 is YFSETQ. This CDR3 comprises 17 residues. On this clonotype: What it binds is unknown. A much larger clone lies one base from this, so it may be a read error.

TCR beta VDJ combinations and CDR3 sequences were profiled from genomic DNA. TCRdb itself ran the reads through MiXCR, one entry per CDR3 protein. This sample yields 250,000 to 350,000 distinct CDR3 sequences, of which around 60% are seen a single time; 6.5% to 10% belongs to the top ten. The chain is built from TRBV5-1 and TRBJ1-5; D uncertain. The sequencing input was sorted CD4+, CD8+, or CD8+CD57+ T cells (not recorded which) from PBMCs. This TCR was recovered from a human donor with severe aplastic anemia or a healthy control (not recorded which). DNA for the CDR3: TGCGCCAGCAGCTTGGGGGGTGGGCAATATAGCATTCAGCCCCAGCATTTT. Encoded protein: CASSLGGGQYSIQPQHF.